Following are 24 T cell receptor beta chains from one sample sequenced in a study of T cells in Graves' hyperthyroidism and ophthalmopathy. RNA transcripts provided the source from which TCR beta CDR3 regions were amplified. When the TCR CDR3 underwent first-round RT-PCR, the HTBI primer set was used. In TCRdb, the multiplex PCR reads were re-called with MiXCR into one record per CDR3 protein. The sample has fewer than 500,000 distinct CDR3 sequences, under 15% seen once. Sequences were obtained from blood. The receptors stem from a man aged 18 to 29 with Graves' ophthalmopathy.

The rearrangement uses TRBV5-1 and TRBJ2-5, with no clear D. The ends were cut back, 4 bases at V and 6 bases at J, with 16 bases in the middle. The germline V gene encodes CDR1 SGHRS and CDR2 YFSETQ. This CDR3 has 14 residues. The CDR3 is CASSAPGLAKTQYF. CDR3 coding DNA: TGCGCCAGCAGCGCCCCCGGGCTCGCCAAGACCCAGTACTTC.

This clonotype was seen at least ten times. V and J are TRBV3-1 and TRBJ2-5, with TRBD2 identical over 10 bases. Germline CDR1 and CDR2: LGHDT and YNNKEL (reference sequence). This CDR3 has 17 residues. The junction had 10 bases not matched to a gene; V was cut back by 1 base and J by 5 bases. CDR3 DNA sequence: TGTGCCAGCAGCCAAGGGAAAGCTCTAGCGGGAGTGGAGACCCAGTACTTC. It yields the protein CASSQGKALAGVETQYF.

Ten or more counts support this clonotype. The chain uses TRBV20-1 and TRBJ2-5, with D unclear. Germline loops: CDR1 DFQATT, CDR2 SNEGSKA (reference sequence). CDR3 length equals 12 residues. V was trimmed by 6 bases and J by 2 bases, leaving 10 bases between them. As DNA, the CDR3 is TGCAGTGCCTATACCCCTCAAGAGACCCAGTACTTC. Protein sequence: CSAYTPQETQYF.

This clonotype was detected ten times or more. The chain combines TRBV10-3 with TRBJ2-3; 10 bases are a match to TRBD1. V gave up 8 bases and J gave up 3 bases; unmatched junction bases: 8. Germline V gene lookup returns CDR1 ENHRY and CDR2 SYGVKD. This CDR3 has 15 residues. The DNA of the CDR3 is TGTGCCATCCAGGGGGAGGACAGGGGGACAGATACGCAGTATTTT. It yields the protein CAIQGEDRGTDTQYF.

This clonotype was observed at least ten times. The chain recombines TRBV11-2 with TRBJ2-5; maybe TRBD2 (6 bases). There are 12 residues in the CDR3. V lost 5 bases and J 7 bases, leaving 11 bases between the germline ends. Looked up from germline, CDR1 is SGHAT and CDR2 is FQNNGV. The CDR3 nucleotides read TGTGCCAGCAGCCGCGGGGTTGGGACCCAGTACTTC. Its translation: CASSRGVGTQYF. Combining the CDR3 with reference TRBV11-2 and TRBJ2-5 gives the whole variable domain EAGVAQSPRYKIIEKRQSVAFWCNPISGHATLYWYQQILGQGPKLLIQFQNNGVVDDSQLPKDRFSAERLKGVDSTLKIQPAKLEDSAVYLCASSRGVGTQYFGPGTRLLVL.

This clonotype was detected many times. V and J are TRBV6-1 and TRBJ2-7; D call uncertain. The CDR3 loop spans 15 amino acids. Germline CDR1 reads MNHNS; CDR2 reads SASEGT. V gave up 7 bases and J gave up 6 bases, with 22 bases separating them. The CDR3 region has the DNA TGTGCCAGCAACCCTGGCGGAGCACCGGGCGGCGAGCAGTACTTC. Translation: CASNPGGAPGGEQYF.

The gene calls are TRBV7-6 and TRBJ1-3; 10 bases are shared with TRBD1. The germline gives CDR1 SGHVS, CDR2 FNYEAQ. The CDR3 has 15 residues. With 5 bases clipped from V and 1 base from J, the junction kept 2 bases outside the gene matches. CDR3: CASSMDRGSGNTIYF. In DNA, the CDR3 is TGTGCCAGCAGCATGGACAGGGGGTCTGGAAACACCATATATTTT.

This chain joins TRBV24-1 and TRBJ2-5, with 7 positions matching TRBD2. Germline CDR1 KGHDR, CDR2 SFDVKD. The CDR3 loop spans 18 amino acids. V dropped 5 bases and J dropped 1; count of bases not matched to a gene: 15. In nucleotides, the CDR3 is TGTGCCACCAGTGCTCCACCTCGTATGAGCGGGGCCCAAGAGACCCAGTACTTC. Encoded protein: CATSAPPRMSGAQETQYF.

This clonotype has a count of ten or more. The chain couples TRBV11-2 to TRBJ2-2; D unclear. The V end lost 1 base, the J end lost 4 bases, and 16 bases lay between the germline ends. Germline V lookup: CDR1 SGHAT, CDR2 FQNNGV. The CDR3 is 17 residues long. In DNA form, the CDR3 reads TGTGCCAGCAGCTTAGGTCGGCTCCCCCAGCCCACCGGGGAGCTGTTTTTT. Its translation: CASSLGRLPQPTGELFF.

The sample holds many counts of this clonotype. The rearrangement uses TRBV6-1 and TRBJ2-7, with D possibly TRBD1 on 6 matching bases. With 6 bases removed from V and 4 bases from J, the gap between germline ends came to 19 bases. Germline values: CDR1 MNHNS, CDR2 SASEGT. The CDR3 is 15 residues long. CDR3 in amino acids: CASRTLQGWLYEQYF. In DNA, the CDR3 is TGTGCCAGCAGGACCCTACAGGGTTGGTTGTACGAGCAGTACTTC.

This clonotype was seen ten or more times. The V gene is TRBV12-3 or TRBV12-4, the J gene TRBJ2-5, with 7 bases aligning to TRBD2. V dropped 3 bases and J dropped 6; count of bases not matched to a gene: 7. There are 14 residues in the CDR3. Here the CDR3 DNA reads TGTGCCAGCAGTTTGGGGCAGGGAGGGAAGACCCAGTACTTC. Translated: CASSLGQGGKTQYF.

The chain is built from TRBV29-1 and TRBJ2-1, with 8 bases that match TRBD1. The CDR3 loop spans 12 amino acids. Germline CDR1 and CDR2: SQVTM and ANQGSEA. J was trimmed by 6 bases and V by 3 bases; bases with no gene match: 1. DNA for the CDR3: TGCAGCGTTGACGGACAGGGCAATGAGCAGTTCTTC. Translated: CSVDGQGNEQFF.

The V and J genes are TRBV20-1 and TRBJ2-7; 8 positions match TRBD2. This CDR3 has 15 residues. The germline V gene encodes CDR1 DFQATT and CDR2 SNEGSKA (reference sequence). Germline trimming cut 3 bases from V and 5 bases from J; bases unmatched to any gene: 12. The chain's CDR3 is CSARGGSGRSHEQYF. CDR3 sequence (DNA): TGCAGTGCTAGGGGCGGAAGCGGGAGATCCCACGAGCAGTACTTC.

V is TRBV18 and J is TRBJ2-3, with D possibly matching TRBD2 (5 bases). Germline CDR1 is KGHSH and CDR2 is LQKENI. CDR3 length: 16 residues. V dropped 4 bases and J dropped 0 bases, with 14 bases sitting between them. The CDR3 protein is CASSQPGSYSTDTQYF. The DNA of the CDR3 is TGTGCCAGCTCACAGCCGGGATCCTATAGCACAGATACGCAGTATTTT.

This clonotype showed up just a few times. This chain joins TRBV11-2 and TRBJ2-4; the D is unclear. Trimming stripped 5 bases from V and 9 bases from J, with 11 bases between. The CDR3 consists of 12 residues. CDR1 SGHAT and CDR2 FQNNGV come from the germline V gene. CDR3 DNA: TGTGCCAGCAGCGAACCCCAGGCCATTCAGTACTTC. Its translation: CASSEPQAIQYF.

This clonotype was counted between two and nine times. In DNA, the CDR3 is TGCAGTGCTAGAAGCGGGAGTACCGGGGAGCTGTTTTTT. As protein: CSARSGSTGELFF. The chain couples TRBV20-1 to TRBJ2-2; 8 nucleotides match TRBD2. Germline V CDR1 and CDR2: DFQATT, SNEGSKA (reference sequence). The ends lost 2 bases at V and 5 bases at J; junction bases unmatched: 1. This CDR3 is 13 amino acids long.

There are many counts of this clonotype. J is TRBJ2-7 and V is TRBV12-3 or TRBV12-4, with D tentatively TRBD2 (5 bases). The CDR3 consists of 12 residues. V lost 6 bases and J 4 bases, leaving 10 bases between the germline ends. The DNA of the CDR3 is TGTGCCAGCAGCTATGGAGGTTACGAGCAGTACTTC. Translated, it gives CASSYGGYEQYF.

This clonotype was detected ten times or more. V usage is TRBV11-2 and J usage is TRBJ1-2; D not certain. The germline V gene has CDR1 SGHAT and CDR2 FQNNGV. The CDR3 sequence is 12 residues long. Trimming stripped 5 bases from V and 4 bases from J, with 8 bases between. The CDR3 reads CASSPVVYGYTF. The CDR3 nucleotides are TGTGCCAGCAGCCCCGTGGTCTATGGCTACACCTTC.

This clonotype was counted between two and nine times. This chain's CDR3 is CATSRDRGGNIQYF. CDR3 DNA sequence: TGTGCCACCAGCAGAGACCGGGGGGGAAACATTCAGTACTTC. The chain links TRBV15 to TRBJ2-4; 8 nucleotides match TRBD2. Germline V CDR1 and CDR2: LNHNV, YYDKDF (reference sequence). Losses at the gene ends were 0 bases for V and 6 bases for J; bases not matched to a gene: 1. The CDR3 consists of 14 residues.

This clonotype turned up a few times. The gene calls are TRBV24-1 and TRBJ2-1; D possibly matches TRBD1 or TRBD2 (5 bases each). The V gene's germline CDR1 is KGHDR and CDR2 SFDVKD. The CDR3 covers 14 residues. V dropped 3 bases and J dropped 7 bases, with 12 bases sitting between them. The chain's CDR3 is CATSDGDLGNEQFF. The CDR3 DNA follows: TGTGCCACCAGTGATGGGGACCTCGGGAATGAGCAGTTCTTC.

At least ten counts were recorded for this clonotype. In nucleotides, the CDR3 is TGTGCCAGCAGCGTTAGGGTAGATACGCAGTATTTT. Protein sequence: CASSVRVDTQYF. The chain recombines TRBV9 with TRBJ2-3; D call uncertain. V shed 2 bases and J shed 5 bases, with 6 bases lying between them. Germline values: CDR1 SGDLS, CDR2 YYNGEE. The CDR3 has 12 residues.

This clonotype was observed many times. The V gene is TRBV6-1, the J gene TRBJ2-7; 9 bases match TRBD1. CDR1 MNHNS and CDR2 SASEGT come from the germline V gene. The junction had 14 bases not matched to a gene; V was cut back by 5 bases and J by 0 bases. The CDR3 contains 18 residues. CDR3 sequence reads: CASSYDFTGQGTSYEQYF. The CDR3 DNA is TGTGCCAGCAGTTACGATTTTACGGGACAGGGAACCTCCTACGAGCAGTACTTC.

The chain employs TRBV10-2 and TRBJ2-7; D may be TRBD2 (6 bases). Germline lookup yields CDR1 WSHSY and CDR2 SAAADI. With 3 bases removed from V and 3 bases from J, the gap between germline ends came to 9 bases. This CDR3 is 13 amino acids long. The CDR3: CASSDGTHYEQYF. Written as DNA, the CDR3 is TGCGCCAGCAGTGATGGGACTCACTACGAGCAGTACTTC.

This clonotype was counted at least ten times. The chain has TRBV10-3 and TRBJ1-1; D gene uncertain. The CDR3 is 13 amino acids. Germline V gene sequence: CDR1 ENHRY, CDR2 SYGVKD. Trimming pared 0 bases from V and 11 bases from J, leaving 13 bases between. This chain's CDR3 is CAISESSGSNAFF. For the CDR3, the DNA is TGTGCCATCAGTGAGTCGAGTGGGAGTAATGCTTTCTTT.